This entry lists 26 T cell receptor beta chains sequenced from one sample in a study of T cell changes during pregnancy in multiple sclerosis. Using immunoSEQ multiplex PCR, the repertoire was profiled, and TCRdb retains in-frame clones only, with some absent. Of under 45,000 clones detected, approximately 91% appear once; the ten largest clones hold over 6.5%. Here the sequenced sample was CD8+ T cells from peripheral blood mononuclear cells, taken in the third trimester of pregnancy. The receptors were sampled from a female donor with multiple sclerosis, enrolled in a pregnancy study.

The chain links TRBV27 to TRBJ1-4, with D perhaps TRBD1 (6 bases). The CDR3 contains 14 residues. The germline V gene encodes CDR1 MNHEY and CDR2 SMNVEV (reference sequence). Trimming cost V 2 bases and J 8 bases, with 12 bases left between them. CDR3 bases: TGTGCCAGCAGTTTAGGCACCACAGGGGAAAAACTGTTTTTT. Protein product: CASSLGTTGEKLFF.

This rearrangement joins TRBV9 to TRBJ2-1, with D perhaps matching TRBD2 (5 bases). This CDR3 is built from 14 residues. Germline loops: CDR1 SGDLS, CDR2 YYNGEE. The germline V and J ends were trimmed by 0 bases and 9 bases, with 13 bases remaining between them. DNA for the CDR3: TGTGCCAGCAGCGTAGCCACCGGGGAAGTTGAGCAGTTCTTC. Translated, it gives CASSVATGEVEQFF.

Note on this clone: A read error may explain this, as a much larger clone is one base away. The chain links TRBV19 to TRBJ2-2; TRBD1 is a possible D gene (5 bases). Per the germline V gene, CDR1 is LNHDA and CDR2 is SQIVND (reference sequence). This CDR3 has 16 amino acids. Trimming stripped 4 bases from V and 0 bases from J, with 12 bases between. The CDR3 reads CASSKTEGTNTGELFF. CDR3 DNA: TGTGCCAGTAGTAAGACAGAAGGAACGAACACCGGGGAGCTGTTTTTT.

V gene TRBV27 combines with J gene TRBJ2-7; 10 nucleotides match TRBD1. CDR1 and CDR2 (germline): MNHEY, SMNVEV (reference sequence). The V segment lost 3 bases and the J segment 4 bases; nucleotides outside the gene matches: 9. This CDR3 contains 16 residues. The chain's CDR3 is CASSFSVGQGVYEQYF. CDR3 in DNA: TGTGCCAGCAGTTTCTCTGTCGGACAGGGGGTTTACGAGCAGTACTTC.

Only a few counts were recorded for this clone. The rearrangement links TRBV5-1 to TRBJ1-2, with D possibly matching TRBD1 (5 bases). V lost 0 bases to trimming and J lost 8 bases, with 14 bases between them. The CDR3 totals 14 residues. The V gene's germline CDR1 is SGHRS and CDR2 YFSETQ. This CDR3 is CASSLDRQGLGYTF. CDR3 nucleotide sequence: TGCGCCAGCAGCTTGGACCGGCAGGGCCTGGGCTACACCTTC.

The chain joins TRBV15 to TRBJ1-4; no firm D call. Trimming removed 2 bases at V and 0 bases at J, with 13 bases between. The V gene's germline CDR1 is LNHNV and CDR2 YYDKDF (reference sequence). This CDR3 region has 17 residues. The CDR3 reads CATSRYDLEATNEKLFF. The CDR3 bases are TGTGCCACCAGCAGATATGACCTGGAGGCAACTAATGAAAAACTGTTTTTT.

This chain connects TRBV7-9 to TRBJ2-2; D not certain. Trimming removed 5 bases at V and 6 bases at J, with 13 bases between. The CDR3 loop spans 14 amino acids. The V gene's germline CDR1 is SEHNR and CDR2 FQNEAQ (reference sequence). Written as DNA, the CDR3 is TGTGCCAGCAGCCCGATACTACCGGCCGGGGAGCTGTTTTTT. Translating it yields CASSPILPAGELFF.

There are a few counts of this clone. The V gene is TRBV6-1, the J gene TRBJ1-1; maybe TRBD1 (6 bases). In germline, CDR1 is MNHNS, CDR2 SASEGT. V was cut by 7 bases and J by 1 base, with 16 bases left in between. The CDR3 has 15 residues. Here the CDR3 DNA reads TGTGCCAGCATCAACCCCGGGACAAAGAACACTGAAGCTTTCTTT. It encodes CASINPGTKNTEAFF.

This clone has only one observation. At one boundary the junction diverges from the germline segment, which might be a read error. CDR3: CASSRDSSSYDEQFF. The CDR3 coding sequence is TGCGCCAGCAGCCGAGACAGTAGCTCCTACGATGAGCAGTTCTTC. V is TRBV4-1 and J is TRBJ2-1; D is perhaps TRBD1 (5 bases). This CDR3 is 15 amino acids long. Germline V gene sequence: CDR1 MGHRA, CDR2 YSYEKL.

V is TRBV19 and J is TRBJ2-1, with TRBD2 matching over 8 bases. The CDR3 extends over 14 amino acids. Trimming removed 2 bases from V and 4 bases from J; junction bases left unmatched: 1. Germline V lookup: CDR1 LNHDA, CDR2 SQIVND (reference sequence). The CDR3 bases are TGTGCCAGTAGTATAAAGCGGGGGTACAATGAGCAGTTCTTC. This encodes CASSIKRGYNEQFF.

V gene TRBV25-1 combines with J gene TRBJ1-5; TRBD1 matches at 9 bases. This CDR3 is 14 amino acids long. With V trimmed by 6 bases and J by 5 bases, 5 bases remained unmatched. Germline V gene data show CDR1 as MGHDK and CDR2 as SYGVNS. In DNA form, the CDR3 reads TGTGCCAGCAGACGGACAGGGGTCCATCAGCCCCAGCATTTT. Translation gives CASRRTGVHQPQHF.

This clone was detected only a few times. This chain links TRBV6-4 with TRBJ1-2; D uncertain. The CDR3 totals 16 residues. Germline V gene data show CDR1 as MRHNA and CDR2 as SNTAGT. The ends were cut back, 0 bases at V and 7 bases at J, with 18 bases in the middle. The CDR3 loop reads CASSDSLGVGGSGYTF. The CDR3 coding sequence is TGTGCCAGCAGTGACTCCTTGGGAGTCGGAGGCTCTGGCTACACCTTC.

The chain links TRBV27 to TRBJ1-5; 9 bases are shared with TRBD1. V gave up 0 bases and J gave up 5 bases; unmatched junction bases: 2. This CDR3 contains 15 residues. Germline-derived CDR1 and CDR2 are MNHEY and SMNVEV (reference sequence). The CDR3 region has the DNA TGTGCCAGCAGTTTATCCCGACAGGGGGATCAGCCCCAGCATTTT. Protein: CASSLSRQGDQPQHF.

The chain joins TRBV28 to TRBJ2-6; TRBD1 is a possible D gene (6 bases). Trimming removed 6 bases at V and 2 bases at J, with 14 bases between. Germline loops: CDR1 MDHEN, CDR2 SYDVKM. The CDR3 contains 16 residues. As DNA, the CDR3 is TGTGCCAGCAGACCCTCTCCAGGGGCTGGGGCCAACGTCCTGACTTTC. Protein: CASRPSPGAGANVLTF.

Written as DNA, the CDR3 is TGTGCCAGCAGTTACGGGACAGGGCCTCTCCACTTT. As protein: CASSYGTGPLHF. This chain connects TRBV28 to TRBJ1-6; 9 positions agree with TRBD1. Losses at the gene ends were 4 bases for V and 16 bases for J; bases not matched to a gene: 5. The CDR3 runs 12 residues. Per the germline V gene, CDR1 is MDHEN and CDR2 is SYDVKM.

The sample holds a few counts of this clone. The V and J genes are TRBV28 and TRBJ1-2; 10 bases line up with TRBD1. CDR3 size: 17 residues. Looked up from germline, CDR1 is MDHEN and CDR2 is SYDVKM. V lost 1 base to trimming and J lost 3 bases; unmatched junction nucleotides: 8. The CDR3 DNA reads TGTGCCAGCAGTTTATACGGGACAGGGGCCTCCTACTATGGCTACACCTTC. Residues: CASSLYGTGASYYGYTF.

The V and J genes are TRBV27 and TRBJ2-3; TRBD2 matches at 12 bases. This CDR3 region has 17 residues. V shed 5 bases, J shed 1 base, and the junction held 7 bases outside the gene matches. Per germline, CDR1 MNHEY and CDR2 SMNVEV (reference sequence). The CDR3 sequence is CASSITRLAGGTDTQYF. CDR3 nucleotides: TGTGCCAGCAGTATTACCCGACTAGCGGGGGGCACAGATACGCAGTATTTT.

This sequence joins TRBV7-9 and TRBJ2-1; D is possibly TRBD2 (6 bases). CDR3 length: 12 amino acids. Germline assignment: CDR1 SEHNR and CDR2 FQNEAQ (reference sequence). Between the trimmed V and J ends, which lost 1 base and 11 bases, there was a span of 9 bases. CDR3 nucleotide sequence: TGTGCCAGCAGCTTAGGGGGCGGGAAGCAGTTCTTC. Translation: CASSLGGGKQFF.

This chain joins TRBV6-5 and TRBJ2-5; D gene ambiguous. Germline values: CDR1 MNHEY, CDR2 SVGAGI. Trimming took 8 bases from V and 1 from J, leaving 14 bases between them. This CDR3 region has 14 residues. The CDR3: CASSFRSGQETQYF. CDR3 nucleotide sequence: TGTGCCAGCTCTTTCCGGTCGGGCCAAGAGACCCAGTACTTC.

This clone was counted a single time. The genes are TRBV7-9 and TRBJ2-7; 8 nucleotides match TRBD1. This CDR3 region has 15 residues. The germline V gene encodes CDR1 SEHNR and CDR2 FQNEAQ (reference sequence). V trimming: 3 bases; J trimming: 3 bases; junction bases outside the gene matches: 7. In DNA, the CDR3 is TGTGCCAGCAGCTTGGGACAGGCCAACTTCTACGAGCAGTACTTC. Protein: CASSLGQANFYEQYF.

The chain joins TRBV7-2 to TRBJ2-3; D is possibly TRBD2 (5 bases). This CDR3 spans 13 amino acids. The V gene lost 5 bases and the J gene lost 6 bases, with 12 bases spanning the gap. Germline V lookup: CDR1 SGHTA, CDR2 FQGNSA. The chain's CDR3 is CASSGGGTDTQYF. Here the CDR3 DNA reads TGTGCCAGCAGCGGCGGAGGTACGGATACGCAGTATTTT.

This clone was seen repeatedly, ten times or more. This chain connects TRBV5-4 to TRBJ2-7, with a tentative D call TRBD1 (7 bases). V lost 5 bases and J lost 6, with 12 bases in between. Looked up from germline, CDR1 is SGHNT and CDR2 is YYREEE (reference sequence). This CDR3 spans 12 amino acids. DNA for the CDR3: TGTGCCAGCAGTGACCAGGGGGGCGAGCAGTACTTC. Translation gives CASSDQGGEQYF.

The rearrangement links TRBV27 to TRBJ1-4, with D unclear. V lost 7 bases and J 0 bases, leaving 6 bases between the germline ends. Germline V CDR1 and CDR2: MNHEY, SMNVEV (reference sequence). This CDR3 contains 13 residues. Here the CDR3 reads CASTSSTNEKLFF. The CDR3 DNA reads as TGTGCCAGCACCTCGTCAACTAATGAAAAACTGTTTTTT.

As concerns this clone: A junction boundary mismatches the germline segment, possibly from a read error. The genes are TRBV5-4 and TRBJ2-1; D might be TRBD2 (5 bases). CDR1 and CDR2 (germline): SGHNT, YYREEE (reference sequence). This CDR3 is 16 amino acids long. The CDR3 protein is CASSQELGGVSNEQFF. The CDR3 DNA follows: TGCGCCAGCAGCCAAGAACTAGGCGGAGTTAGCAATGAGCAGTTCTTC.

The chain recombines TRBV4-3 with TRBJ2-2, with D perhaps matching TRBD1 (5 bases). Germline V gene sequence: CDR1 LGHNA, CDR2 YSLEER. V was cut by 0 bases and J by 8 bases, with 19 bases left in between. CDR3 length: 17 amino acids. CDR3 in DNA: TGCGCCAGCAGCCAAGATTGGCTCAGGAACAACAGGGGGGAGCTGTTTTTT. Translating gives CASSQDWLRNNRGELFF.

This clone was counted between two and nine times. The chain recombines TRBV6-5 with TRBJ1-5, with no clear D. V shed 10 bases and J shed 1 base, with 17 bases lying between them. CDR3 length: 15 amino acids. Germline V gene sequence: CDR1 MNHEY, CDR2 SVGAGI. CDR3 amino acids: CATHYRKRSNQPQHF. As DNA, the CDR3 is TGTGCCACCCACTACCGGAAAAGGAGCAATCAGCCCCAGCATTTT.